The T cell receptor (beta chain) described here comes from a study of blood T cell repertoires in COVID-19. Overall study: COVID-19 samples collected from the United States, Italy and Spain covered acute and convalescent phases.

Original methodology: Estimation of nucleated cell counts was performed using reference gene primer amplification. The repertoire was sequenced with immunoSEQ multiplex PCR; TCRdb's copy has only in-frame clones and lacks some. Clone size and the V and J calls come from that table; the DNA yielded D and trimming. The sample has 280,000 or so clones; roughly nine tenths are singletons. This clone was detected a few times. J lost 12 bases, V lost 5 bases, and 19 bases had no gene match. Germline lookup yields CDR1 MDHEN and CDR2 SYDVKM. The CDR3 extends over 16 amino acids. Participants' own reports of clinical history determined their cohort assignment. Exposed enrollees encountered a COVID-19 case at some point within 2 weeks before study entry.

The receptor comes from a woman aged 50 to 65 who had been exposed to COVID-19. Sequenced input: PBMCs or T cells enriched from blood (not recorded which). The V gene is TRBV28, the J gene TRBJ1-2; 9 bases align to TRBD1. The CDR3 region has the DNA TGTGCCAGCAGTACCGAGGGACAGGGAAGTAGGGCGATACACACCTTC. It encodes CASSTEGQGSRAIHTF.